This TCR beta chain was documented in a study of T-cell reconstitution after alpha-beta-depleted transplantation in children. General observations from the study: Newly produced T cells mostly accounted for T-cell counts and diversity one year post-transplant.

This clonotype appeared a single time. Antigen: not known. A TCRbeta library incorporating unique molecular identifiers was prepared. TCRdb analysed the PCR reads with MiXCR anew, one entry per CDR3 protein. The profile shows more than 400,000 distinct CDR3 sequences, over 40% of them singletons. This receptor was taken from a girl under 10 years old with aplastic anemia, due to receive a stem cell transplant. This material consisted of PBMCs, taken before TCRalphabeta/CD19-depleted stem cell transplant.

The CDR3 nucleotides are TGTGCCAGCAGCCTCGGGCCCAGGGGGGAGCAGTTCTTC. Translation gives CASSLGPRGEQFF. The V and J genes are TRBV11-1 and TRBJ2-1; 7 bases map to TRBD1. CDR1 SGHAT and CDR2 FQDESV come from the germline V gene (reference sequence). J gave up 10 bases and V 5 bases, and 8 bases lay outside the gene matches. The CDR3 is 13 residues long.